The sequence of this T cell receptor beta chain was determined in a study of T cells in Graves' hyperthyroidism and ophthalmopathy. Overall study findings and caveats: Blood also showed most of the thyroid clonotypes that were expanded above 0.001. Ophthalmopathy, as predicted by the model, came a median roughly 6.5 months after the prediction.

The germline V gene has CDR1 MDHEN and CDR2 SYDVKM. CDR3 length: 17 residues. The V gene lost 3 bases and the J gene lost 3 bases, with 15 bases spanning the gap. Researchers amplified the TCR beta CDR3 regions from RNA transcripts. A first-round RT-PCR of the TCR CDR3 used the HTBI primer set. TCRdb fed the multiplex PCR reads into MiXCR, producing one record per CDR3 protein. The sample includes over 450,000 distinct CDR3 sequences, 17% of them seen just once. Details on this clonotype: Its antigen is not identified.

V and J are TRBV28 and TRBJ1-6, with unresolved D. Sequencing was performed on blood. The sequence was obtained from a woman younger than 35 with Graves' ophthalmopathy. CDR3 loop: CASSFPPQRVYNSPLHF. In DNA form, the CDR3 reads TGTGCCAGCAGTTTTCCTCCTCAGCGCGTCTATAATTCACCCCTCCACTTT. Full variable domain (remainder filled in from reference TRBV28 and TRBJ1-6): DVKVTQSSRYLVKRTGEKVFLECVQDMDHENMFWYRQDPGLGLRLIYFSYDVKMKEKGDIPEGYSVSREKKERFSLILESASTNQTSMYLCASSFPPQRVYNSPLHFGNGTRLTVT.